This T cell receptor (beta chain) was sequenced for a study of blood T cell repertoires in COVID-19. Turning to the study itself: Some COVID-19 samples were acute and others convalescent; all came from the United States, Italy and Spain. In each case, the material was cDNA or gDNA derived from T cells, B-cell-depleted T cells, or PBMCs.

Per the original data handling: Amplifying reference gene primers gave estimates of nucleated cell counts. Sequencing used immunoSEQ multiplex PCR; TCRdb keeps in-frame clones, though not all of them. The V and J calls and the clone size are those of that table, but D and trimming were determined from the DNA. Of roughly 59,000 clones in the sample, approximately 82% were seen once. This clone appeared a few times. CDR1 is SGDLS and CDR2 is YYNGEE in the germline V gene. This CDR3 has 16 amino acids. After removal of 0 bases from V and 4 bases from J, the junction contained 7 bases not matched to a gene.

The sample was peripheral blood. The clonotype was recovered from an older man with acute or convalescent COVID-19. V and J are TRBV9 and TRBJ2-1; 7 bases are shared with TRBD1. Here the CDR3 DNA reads TGTGCCAGCAGCGTAGGTTTACAGGGGTTATACAATGAGCAGTTCTTC. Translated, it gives CASSVGLQGLYNEQFF.